One sample yielded the 17 T cell receptor beta chains listed below, sequenced in a study of blood T cell repertoires in COVID-19. Sequencing used immunoSEQ multiplex PCR; TCRdb keeps in-frame clones, though not all of them. The table lists some 150,000 clones, more than 70% of them singletons. Sequenced sample: peripheral blood. The receptors derive from a human donor in a cohort sampled during active COVID-19.

V is TRBV12-3 or TRBV12-4 and J is TRBJ1-6; D unclear. The CDR3 sequence is 13 residues long. Trimming cost V 4 bases and J 8 bases, with 9 bases left between them. The CDR3 sequence is CASSSKGDSPLHF. CDR3 nucleotide sequence: TGTGCCAGCAGTTCCAAGGGAGATTCACCCCTCCACTTT.

The genes are TRBV5-1 and TRBJ2-1; D uncertain. Trimming pared 0 bases from V and 5 bases from J, leaving 6 bases between. The CDR3 consists of 13 residues. Germline CDR1 is SGHRS and CDR2 is YFSETQ. CDR3 protein: CASSLGANNEQFF. Here the CDR3 DNA reads TGCGCCAGCAGCTTGGGGGCCAACAATGAGCAGTTCTTC.

The V call is TRBV9, the J call TRBJ2-7, with 9 bases that match TRBD1. V lost 4 bases and J lost 6; bases outside the gene matches: 11. CDR1 is SGDLS, CDR2 YYNGEE, per germline. CDR3 length: 15 residues. In nucleotides, the CDR3 is TGTGCCAGCAGCCCTACAGGGGGCGGAATTGTCGAGCAGTACTTC. It is translated as CASSPTGGGIVEQYF.

This chain links TRBV6-6 with TRBJ2-1, with 10 bases lining up with TRBD2. J gave up 4 bases and V 6 bases, and 3 bases lay outside the gene matches. CDR1 and CDR2 from the germline V gene are MNHNY and SVGAGI (reference sequence). The length of the CDR3 is 14 residues. The chain's CDR3 is CASRLAGGYNEQFF. The DNA for the CDR3 is TGTGCCAGCAGATTAGCGGGGGGATACAATGAGCAGTTCTTC.

This chain uses TRBV2 with TRBJ1-5; TRBD1 matches 8 bases. The CDR3 length is 15 residues. Germline V gene lookup returns CDR1 SNHLY and CDR2 FYNNEI. V lost 4 bases and J lost 1; bases outside the gene matches: 3. CDR3 sequence: CASSAQGASNQPQHF. The DNA for the CDR3 is TGTGCCAGCAGTGCCCAGGGGGCGAGCAATCAGCCCCAGCATTTT.

The V call is TRBV14, the J call TRBJ2-2; tentatively, D is TRBD1 (5 bases). Germline V gene data show CDR1 as SGHDN and CDR2 as FVKESK. Trimming pared 6 bases from V and 4 bases from J, leaving 9 bases between. The CDR3 length is 13 residues. The CDR3 DNA reads TGTGCCAGCAGTGACAGTATCACCGGGGAGCTGTTTTTT. As protein: CASSDSITGELFF.

The chain employs TRBV2 and TRBJ1-1, with D tentatively TRBD1 (6 bases). The CDR3 sequence is 14 residues long. Germline values: CDR1 SNHLY, CDR2 FYNNEI. V dropped 4 bases and J dropped 1 base, with 10 bases sitting between them. The chain's CDR3 is CASSAGQTNTEAFF. The CDR3, as DNA: TGTGCCAGCAGTGCTGGACAGACGAACACTGAAGCTTTCTTT.

This clone was seen only a few times. The chain carries TRBV11-3 and TRBJ1-1, with TRBD1 matching over 7 bases. V trimming: 4 bases; J trimming: 0 bases; junction bases outside the gene matches: 5. The CDR3 has 15 amino acids. CDR1 is SGHNT, CDR2 YENEEA, per germline. CDR3 coding DNA: TGTGCCAGCAGCTCCCGGACAGGTATGAACACTGAAGCTTTCTTT. This codes for CASSSRTGMNTEAFF.

This chain links TRBV5-5 with TRBJ1-1; 7 nucleotides align to TRBD1. Germline V CDR1 and CDR2: SGHKS, YYEKEE (reference sequence). This CDR3 comprises 14 residues. V was pared by 4 bases and J by 7 bases, with 10 bases of the junction left unmatched. The CDR3 protein is CASSPLGQKIEAFF. As DNA, the CDR3 is TGTGCCAGCAGCCCACTGGGACAGAAGATTGAAGCTTTCTTT.

This chain connects TRBV5-6 to TRBJ2-7, with 7 bases identical to TRBD2. The CDR3 is 15 amino acids. CDR1 and CDR2 (germline): SGHDT, YYEEEE. The V segment lost 5 bases and the J segment 3 bases; nucleotides outside the gene matches: 11. The CDR3 DNA reads as TGTGCCAGCAGGGGGCGGGGTAGCGGGTACTACGAGCAGTACTTC. Its protein is CASRGRGSGYYEQYF.

The chain employs TRBV6-5 and TRBJ1-5, with a tentative D call TRBD1 (5 bases). V was pared by 5 bases and J by 7 bases, with 12 bases between. The V gene's germline CDR1 is MNHEY and CDR2 SVGAGI. This CDR3 is 13 amino acids long. The CDR3 spells CASSQNQGQPQHF. For the CDR3, the DNA is TGTGCCAGCAGTCAGAACCAGGGCCAGCCCCAGCATTTT.

Only one count was recorded for this clone. The chain employs TRBV4-3 and TRBJ2-6; 7 bases agree with TRBD2. Germline CDR1 is LGHNA and CDR2 is YSLEER. The CDR3 loop spans 19 amino acids. The ends lost 0 bases at V and 0 bases at J; junction bases unmatched: 8. The CDR3 DNA reads as TGCGCCAGCAGCCAAGATCTTTCGAGACTAGCCTCTGGGGCCAACGTCCTGACTTTC. Translating it yields CASSQDLSRLASGANVLTF.

V gene TRBV5-1 combines with J gene TRBJ2-5, with 7 bases matching TRBD1. The junction had 5 bases not matched to a gene; V was cut back by 4 bases and J by 5 bases. The CDR3 runs 13 residues. Germline values: CDR1 SGHRS, CDR2 YFSETQ. The CDR3 coding sequence is TGCGCCAGCAGCATCGGGACAGCCGAGACCCAGTACTTC. Protein product: CASSIGTAETQYF.

The CDR3 loop is CASSLGGYEQYF. The CDR3 DNA reads as TGTGCCAGCAGTCTCGGGGGATACGAGCAGTACTTC. This chain connects TRBV6-2 or TRBV6-3 to TRBJ2-7, with D maybe TRBD2 (6 bases). With 5 bases removed from V and 4 bases from J, the gap between germline ends came to 9 bases. The length of the CDR3 is 12 residues. The V gene's germline CDR1 is MNHEY and CDR2 SVGEGT.

The chain recombines TRBV19 with TRBJ1-2; TRBD1 might be the D (5 bases). Trimming removed 1 base at V and 2 bases at J, with 8 bases between. The length of the CDR3 is 14 residues. Germline lookup yields CDR1 LNHDA and CDR2 SQIVND (reference sequence). This CDR3 reads CASSIVQGNYGYTF. As DNA, the CDR3 is TGTGCCAGTAGTATAGTTCAGGGAAACTATGGCTACACCTTC.

The chain couples TRBV5-1 to TRBJ2-5; 8 bases line up with TRBD1. This CDR3 has 13 amino acids. The trim removed 4 bases at V and 4 bases at J, leaving 3 bases unmatched. From germline, CDR1 is SGHRS and CDR2 YFSETQ. CDR3 protein: CASSPDRVETQYF. The CDR3 DNA sequence: TGCGCCAGCAGCCCGGACAGGGTAGAGACCCAGTACTTC.

The genes are TRBV24-1 and TRBJ2-1, with 9 bases identical to TRBD1. J gave up 2 bases and V 4 bases, and 11 bases lay outside the gene matches. The germline gives CDR1 KGHDR, CDR2 SFDVKD. The CDR3 is 18 residues long. CDR3 loop: CATSESGTGLEPYNEQFF. The CDR3 nucleotides are TGTGCCACCAGTGAATCCGGGACAGGGTTAGAGCCCTACAATGAGCAGTTCTTC.